Shown below are 29 T cell receptor beta chains from a single sample sequenced in a study of beta chain features in type 1 diabetes. Their antigen targets remain unknown. Study-level points and caveats: Within each of all four CD4+ subsets, Type 1 diabetes patients had TCRB CDR3s that were moderately but significantly shorter.

The study reverse transcribed the entire isolated RNA, so it sequenced expressed TCRB transcripts. TCRdb's table, derived via immunoSEQ multiplex PCR, lists solely in-frame clones and lacks some. This sample carries under 300,000 clones, about 23% of them seen once, and the ten largest clones take about 0.012%. Sequenced sample: naive CD4+ T cells from blood. Receptor source: a woman in her thirties with type 1 diabetes.

V is TRBV6-1 and J is TRBJ2-1; 9 nucleotides line up with TRBD2. V lost 5 bases and J lost 8; bases outside the gene matches: 7. The V gene's germline CDR1 is MNHNS and CDR2 SASEGT. The CDR3 length is 14 residues. The CDR3: CASSRGRALDEQFF. In DNA form, the CDR3 reads TGTGCCAGCAGTCGCGGGAGGGCCTTGGATGAGCAGTTCTTC.

J is TRBJ1-4 and V is TRBV5-6; D is perhaps TRBD1 (6 bases). There are 15 residues in the CDR3. Trimming cost V 0 bases and J 3 bases, with 9 bases left between them. Germline CDR1 SGHDT, CDR2 YYEEEE. CDR3 sequence (DNA): TGTGCCAGCAGCTTGGTGGACAGAGCTAATGAAAAACTGTTTTTT. Translating gives CASSLVDRANEKLFF.

The chain combines TRBV5-1 with TRBJ2-6; D is perhaps TRBD2 (7 bases). Germline V lookup: CDR1 SGHRS, CDR2 YFSETQ. V lost 4 bases to trimming and J lost 1 base, with 9 bases between them. This CDR3 comprises 15 residues. The CDR3 DNA is TGCGCCAGCAGCGGGGGGGCGTCTGGGGCCAACGTCCTGACTTTC. Translation: CASSGGASGANVLTF.

This clone has a handful of counts. V gene TRBV25-1 combines with J gene TRBJ1-2; 9 nucleotides align to TRBD1. The CDR3 is 16 residues long. Trimming took 3 bases from V and 0 from J; bases not matched to a gene: 5. The germline V gene encodes CDR1 MGHDK and CDR2 SYGVNS. The CDR3 DNA follows: TGTGCCAGCAGTGAGACAGGGGGAGGAACTAACTATGGCTACACCTTC. Residues: CASSETGGGTNYGYTF.

The chain carries TRBV30 and TRBJ2-1; 9 bases map to TRBD2. The CDR3 is made up of 16 amino acids. The trim removed 3 bases at V and 4 bases at J, leaving 10 bases unmatched. Germline-derived CDR1 and CDR2 are GTSNPN and SVGIG (reference sequence). In nucleotides, the CDR3 is TGTGCCTGGAGGTATATAGCGGGAGAGTTTTACAATGAGCAGTTCTTC. Translated: CAWRYIAGEFYNEQFF.

This chain uses TRBV27 with TRBJ1-2; a possible D gene is TRBD1 (6 bases). This CDR3 contains 13 residues. V shed 6 bases and J shed 8 bases, with 16 bases lying between them. CDR1 is MNHEY, CDR2 SMNVEV, per germline (reference sequence). The CDR3 sequence is CASRHRETSGYTF. DNA of the CDR3: TGTGCCAGCAGACACAGGGAAACGTCGGGCTACACCTTC.

V usage is TRBV6-4 and J usage is TRBJ2-1, with 10 bases aligning to TRBD2. This CDR3 comprises 15 residues. Germline V gives CDR1 MRHNA, CDR2 SNTAGT. V lost 2 bases to trimming and J lost 8 bases; unmatched junction nucleotides: 6. This CDR3 reads CASSDQAGGPHEQFF. In DNA form, the CDR3 reads TGTGCCAGCAGTGACCAAGCGGGAGGGCCCCATGAGCAGTTCTTC.

The chain carries TRBV11-2 and TRBJ2-7, with 9 bases aligning to TRBD1. J was trimmed by 2 bases and V by 0 bases; bases with no gene match: 8. There are 17 residues in the CDR3. The germline CDR1 and CDR2 sequences are SGHAT and FQNNGV. This CDR3 is CASSLEITGTGTYEQYF. The CDR3 DNA is TGTGCCAGCAGCTTAGAGATCACCGGGACAGGGACCTACGAGCAGTACTTC.

The V call is TRBV29-1, the J call TRBJ2-7, with 9 bases identical to TRBD2. Germline CDR1 reads SQVTM; CDR2 reads ANQGSEA. Losses at the gene ends were 4 bases for V and 4 bases for J; bases not matched to a gene: 5. The CDR3 is 13 amino acids. CDR3 region: CSVVGGRAYEQYF. DNA for the CDR3: TGCAGCGTTGTAGGCGGGAGGGCTTACGAGCAGTACTTC.

This clone was counted only a few times. The chain employs TRBV30 and TRBJ2-2, with a tentative D call TRBD2 (7 bases). The V gene's germline CDR1 is GTSNPN and CDR2 SVGIG (reference sequence). The V end lost 6 bases, the J end lost 5 bases, and 16 bases lay between the germline ends. This CDR3 contains 14 residues. Here the CDR3 DNA reads TGTGCCTGCGCCCGGGGGGCAGGGACCGGGGAGCTGTTTTTT. Its protein product is CACARGAGTGELFF.

This chain links TRBV27 with TRBJ1-1; 11 bases map to TRBD1. After removal of 5 bases from V and 2 bases from J, the junction contained 1 base not matched to a gene. The CDR3 contains 14 residues. Germline CDR1 reads MNHEY; CDR2 reads SMNVEV (reference sequence). CDR3 amino acids: CASSRTGGNTEAFF. CDR3 sequence (DNA): TGTGCCAGCAGTCGGACAGGGGGCAACACTGAAGCTTTCTTT.

J is TRBJ2-1 and V is TRBV27, with 7 bases aligning to TRBD2. CDR1 and CDR2 (germline): MNHEY, SMNVEV (reference sequence). J was trimmed by 7 bases and V by 1 base; bases with no gene match: 7. The CDR3 is 15 amino acids. The CDR3 coding sequence is TGTGCCAGCAGTTTATGGGGGAGGGCCGCTAATGAGCAGTTCTTC. It is translated as CASSLWGRAANEQFF.

V and J are TRBV2 and TRBJ2-1; 7 nucleotides line up with TRBD1. Germline-derived CDR1 and CDR2 are SNHLY and FYNNEI. The CDR3 spans 13 residues. V lost 1 base, J lost 8 bases, and 2 bases stayed unmatched. The CDR3 loop is CASSEETGYEQFF. DNA of the CDR3: TGTGCCAGCAGTGAAGAGACAGGGTATGAGCAGTTCTTC.

This clone came up a few times. The chain links TRBV30 to TRBJ1-5; D remains ambiguous. Germline CDR1 reads GTSNPN; CDR2 reads SVGIG (reference sequence). V lost 0 bases to trimming and J lost 4 bases, with 16 bases between them. This CDR3 region has 16 residues. CDR3 protein: CAWSVRGPGGNQPQHF. The CDR3 nucleotides read TGTGCCTGGAGTGTACGTGGTCCAGGAGGTAATCAGCCCCAGCATTTT.

V is TRBV19 and J is TRBJ2-3; the D gene is possibly TRBD2 (6 bases). This CDR3 has 16 residues. Germline CDR1 reads LNHDA; CDR2 reads SQIVND (reference sequence). The V end lost 4 bases, the J end lost 2 bases, and 16 bases lay between the germline ends. Here the CDR3 reads CASSKTSIELTDTQYF. The DNA of the CDR3 is TGTGCCAGTAGTAAGACTAGTATCGAGCTCACAGATACGCAGTATTTT.

This sequence joins TRBV29-1 and TRBJ1-1, with no clear D. Germline V gives CDR1 SQVTM, CDR2 ANQGSEA. Between the trimmed V and J ends, which lost 6 bases and 0 bases, there was a span of 14 bases. The CDR3 spans 14 residues. CDR3 residues: CSVPEGGMNTEAFF. CDR3 nucleotide sequence: TGCAGCGTCCCGGAGGGCGGCATGAACACTGAAGCTTTCTTT.

This chain connects TRBV5-4 to TRBJ2-6, with TRBD2 as a possible D gene (6 bases). The V and J ends lost 2 bases and 4 bases respectively, with 10 bases between them. The CDR3 consists of 15 residues. Germline lookup yields CDR1 SGHNT and CDR2 YYREEE (reference sequence). The CDR3 nucleotides are TGTGCCAGCAGCTTTCCGGGGGACGGGGCCAACGTCCTGACTTTC. This translates into CASSFPGDGANVLTF.

The rearrangement uses TRBV29-1 and TRBJ1-2; no reliable D call. Germline assignment: CDR1 SQVTM and CDR2 ANQGSEA. Trimming pared 6 bases from V and 4 bases from J, leaving 15 bases between. The length of the CDR3 is 13 residues. CDR3 DNA: TGCAGCGTCCTTGGTTCAGGCCTCTATGGCTACACCTTC. Translation: CSVLGSGLYGYTF.

This rearrangement joins TRBV9 to TRBJ2-7; TRBD2 is a possible D gene (6 bases). This CDR3 region has 15 residues. Germline V gene lookup returns CDR1 SGDLS and CDR2 YYNGEE. Trimming left V 0 bases short and J 2 bases short, with 12 bases between. The CDR3 nucleotides read TGTGCCAGCAGCGTAGGCCCTAGCGAGACCTACGAGCAGTACTTC. The encoded protein is CASSVGPSETYEQYF.

This clone appeared a few times. V is TRBV29-1 and J is TRBJ2-7; possibly TRBD2 for D (5 bases). The V gene's germline CDR1 is SQVTM and CDR2 ANQGSEA. Trimming took off 4 bases at V and 4 bases at J, with 8 bases between the two ends. The CDR3 is 11 amino acids. CDR3 amino acids: CSVARTYEQYF. In nucleotides, the CDR3 is TGCAGCGTTGCCAGGACTTACGAGCAGTACTTC.

V gene TRBV5-6 combines with J gene TRBJ2-1; 7 bases map to TRBD2. Trimming removed 4 bases from V and 7 bases from J; junction bases left unmatched: 11. This CDR3 is built from 15 residues. Germline V gives CDR1 SGHDT, CDR2 YYEEEE. The CDR3 protein is CASSAATSSGNEQFF. For the CDR3, the DNA is TGTGCCAGCAGCGCAGCGACTAGTAGCGGGAATGAGCAGTTCTTC.

The chain carries TRBV30 and TRBJ2-7; 7 nucleotides agree with TRBD1. The germline V gene encodes CDR1 GTSNPN and CDR2 SVGIG (reference sequence). The CDR3 spans 14 residues. The V and J ends lost 4 bases and 1 base, in that order; junction bases with no gene match: 7. The CDR3 sequence is CAWTPGTVSYEQYF. The DNA for the CDR3 is TGTGCCTGGACCCCCGGGACAGTGTCCTACGAGCAGTACTTC.

The chain couples TRBV7-2 to TRBJ2-1, with TRBD2 as a possible D gene (6 bases). This CDR3 is built from 15 residues. CDR1 SGHTA and CDR2 FQGNSA come from the germline V gene. The germline V and J ends were trimmed by 1 base and 1 base, with 8 bases remaining between them. The CDR3 DNA reads TGTGCCAGCAGCTTAGAGGGAGGTTCCTACAATGAGCAGTTCTTC. Protein sequence: CASSLEGGSYNEQFF.

This rearrangement joins TRBV4-1 to TRBJ1-5; the D is unclear. The length of the CDR3 is 15 residues. With 3 bases removed from V and 3 bases from J, the gap between germline ends came to 12 bases. CDR1 MGHRA and CDR2 YSYEKL come from the germline V gene. Here the CDR3 DNA reads TGCGCCAGCAGCCAGGTCGCAGGAAACAATCAGCCCCAGCATTTT. Translated: CASSQVAGNNQPQHF.

This clone occurred a few times. The V gene is TRBV27, the J gene TRBJ2-1; 9 bases are shared with TRBD2. The CDR3 extends over 16 amino acids. Germline CDR1 MNHEY, CDR2 SMNVEV (reference sequence). Trimming at V came to 6 bases and at J to 0 bases, leaving 6 bases not matched to a gene. CDR3 protein: CASRILSGSSYNEQFF. CDR3 nucleotide sequence: TGTGCCAGCAGAATCCTTAGCGGGAGCTCCTACAATGAGCAGTTCTTC.

The CDR3 DNA sequence: TGTGCCAGCAGCTTGGGACAGGGGATCTATGGCTACACCTTC. Amino acid sequence: CASSLGQGIYGYTF. V usage is TRBV5-4 and J usage is TRBJ1-2, with 8 bases matching TRBD1. The CDR3 length is 14 residues. CDR1 is SGHNT and CDR2 is YYREEE in the germline V gene (reference sequence). V lost 0 bases, J lost 4 bases, and 2 bases stayed unmatched.

This clone has more than one count but fewer than ten. This chain joins TRBV19 and TRBJ2-5; 10 bases map to TRBD1. Germline V CDR1 and CDR2: LNHDA, SQIVND (reference sequence). The CDR3 runs to 15 residues. V gave up 6 bases and J gave up 2 bases; unmatched junction bases: 6. CDR3 in amino acids: CASSGRDRGQETQYF. In DNA, the CDR3 is TGTGCCAGTAGCGGCCGGGACAGGGGACAAGAGACCCAGTACTTC.

The V gene is TRBV29-1, the J gene TRBJ2-7; 9 positions match TRBD1. This CDR3 has 16 residues. The trim removed 0 bases at V and 3 bases at J, leaving 9 bases unmatched. The germline gives CDR1 SQVTM, CDR2 ANQGSEA. This CDR3 reads CSVEDGGTGSYYEQYF. DNA of the CDR3: TGCAGCGTTGAAGATGGGGGGACAGGGAGTTACTACGAGCAGTACTTC.

The genes are TRBV2 and TRBJ2-5; TRBD2 aligns across 8 bases. Trimming at V came to 6 bases and at J to 5 bases, leaving 5 bases not matched to a gene. This CDR3 has 13 residues. In germline, CDR1 is SNHLY, CDR2 FYNNEI. CDR3 DNA: TGTGCCAGCAGGGGACTAGGGCAGGAGACCCAGTACTTC. Translating it yields CASRGLGQETQYF.